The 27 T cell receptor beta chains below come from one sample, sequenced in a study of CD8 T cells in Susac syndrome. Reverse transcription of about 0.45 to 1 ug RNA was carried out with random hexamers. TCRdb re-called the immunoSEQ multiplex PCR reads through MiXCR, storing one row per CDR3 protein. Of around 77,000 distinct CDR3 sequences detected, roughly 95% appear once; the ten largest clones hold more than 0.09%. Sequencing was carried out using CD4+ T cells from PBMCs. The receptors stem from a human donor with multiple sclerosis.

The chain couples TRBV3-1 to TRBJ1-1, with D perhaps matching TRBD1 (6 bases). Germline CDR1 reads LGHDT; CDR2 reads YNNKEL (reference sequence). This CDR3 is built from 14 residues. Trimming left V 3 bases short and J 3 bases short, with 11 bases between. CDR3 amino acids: CASSHRGRDTEAFF. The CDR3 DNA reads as TGTGCCAGCAGCCACAGGGGTAGGGACACTGAAGCTTTCTTT.

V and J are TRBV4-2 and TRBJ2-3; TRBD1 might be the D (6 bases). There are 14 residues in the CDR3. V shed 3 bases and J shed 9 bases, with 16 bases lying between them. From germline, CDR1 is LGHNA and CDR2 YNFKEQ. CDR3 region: CASSQDNRAGTQYF. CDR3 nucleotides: TGTGCCAGCAGCCAGGACAACAGGGCAGGGACGCAGTATTTT.

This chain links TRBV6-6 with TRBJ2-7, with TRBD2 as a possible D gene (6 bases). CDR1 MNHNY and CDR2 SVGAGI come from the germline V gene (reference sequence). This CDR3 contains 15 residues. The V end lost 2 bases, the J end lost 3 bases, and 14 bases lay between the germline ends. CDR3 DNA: TGTGCCAGCAGTTACGGGACCCTCGGGAGCTACGAGCAGTACTTC. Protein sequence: CASSYGTLGSYEQYF.

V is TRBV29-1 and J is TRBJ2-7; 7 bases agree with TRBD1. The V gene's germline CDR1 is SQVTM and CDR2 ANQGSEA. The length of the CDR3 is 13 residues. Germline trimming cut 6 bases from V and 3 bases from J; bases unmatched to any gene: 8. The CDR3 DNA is TGCAGCGTGACCCGACAGGGCAGCTACGAGCAGTACTTC. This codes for CSVTRQGSYEQYF.

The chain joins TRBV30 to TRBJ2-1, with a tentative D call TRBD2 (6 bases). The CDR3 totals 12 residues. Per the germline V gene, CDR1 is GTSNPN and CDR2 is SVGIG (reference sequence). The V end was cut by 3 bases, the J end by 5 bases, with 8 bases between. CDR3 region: CAWSRLDNEQFF. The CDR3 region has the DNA TGTGCCTGGAGCAGACTAGACAATGAGCAGTTCTTC.

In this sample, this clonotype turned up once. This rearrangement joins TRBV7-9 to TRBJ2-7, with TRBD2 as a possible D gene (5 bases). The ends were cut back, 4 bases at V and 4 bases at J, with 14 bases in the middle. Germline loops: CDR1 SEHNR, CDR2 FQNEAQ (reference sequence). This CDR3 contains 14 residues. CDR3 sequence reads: CASSSPGFGYEQYF. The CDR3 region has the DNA TGTGCCAGCAGCTCCCCGGGGTTTGGGTACGAGCAGTACTTC.

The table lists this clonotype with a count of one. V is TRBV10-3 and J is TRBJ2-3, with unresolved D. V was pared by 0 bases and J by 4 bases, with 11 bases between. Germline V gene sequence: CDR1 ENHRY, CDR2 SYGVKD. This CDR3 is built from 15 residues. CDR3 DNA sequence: TGTGCCATCAGTGAGTCGGTCCCTCCGTCAGATACGCAGTATTTT. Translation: CAISESVPPSDTQYF.

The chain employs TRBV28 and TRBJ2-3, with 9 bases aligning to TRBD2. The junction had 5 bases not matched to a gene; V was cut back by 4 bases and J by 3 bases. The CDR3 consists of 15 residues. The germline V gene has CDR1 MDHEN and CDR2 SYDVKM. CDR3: CASSSSGVYTDTQYF. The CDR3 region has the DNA TGTGCCAGCAGTTCTAGCGGGGTATATACAGATACGCAGTATTTT.

The CDR3 coding sequence is TGTGCCAGCAGCTCGATAGCGGGGGGCGAGACCCAGTACTTC. Translation: CASSSIAGGETQYF. This chain links TRBV7-9 with TRBJ2-5; 10 bases are a match to TRBD2. The ends lost 4 bases at V and 5 bases at J; junction bases unmatched: 4. CDR3 length equals 14 residues. Germline V gene lookup returns CDR1 SEHNR and CDR2 FQNEAQ (reference sequence).

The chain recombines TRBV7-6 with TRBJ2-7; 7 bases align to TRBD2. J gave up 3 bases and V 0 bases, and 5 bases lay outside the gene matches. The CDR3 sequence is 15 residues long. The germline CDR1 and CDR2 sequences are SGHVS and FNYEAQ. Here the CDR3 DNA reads TGTGCCAGCAGCTTAGCCGGGACTACCATCTACGAGCAGTACTTC. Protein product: CASSLAGTTIYEQYF.

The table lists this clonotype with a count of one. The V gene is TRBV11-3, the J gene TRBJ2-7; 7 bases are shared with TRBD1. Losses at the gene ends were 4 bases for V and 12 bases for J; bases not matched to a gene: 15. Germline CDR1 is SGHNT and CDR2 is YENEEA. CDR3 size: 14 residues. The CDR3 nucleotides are TGTGCCAGCAGCTCAATCCGACAGGGCCGTACGGCGTACTTC. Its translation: CASSSIRQGRTAYF.

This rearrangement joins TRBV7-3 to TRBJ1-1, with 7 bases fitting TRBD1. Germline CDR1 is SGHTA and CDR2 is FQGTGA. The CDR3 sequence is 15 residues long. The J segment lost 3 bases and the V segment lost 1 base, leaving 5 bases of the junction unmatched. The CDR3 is CASSLSGRGDTEAFF. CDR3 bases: TGTGCCAGCAGCTTAAGCGGCAGGGGGGACACTGAAGCTTTCTTT.

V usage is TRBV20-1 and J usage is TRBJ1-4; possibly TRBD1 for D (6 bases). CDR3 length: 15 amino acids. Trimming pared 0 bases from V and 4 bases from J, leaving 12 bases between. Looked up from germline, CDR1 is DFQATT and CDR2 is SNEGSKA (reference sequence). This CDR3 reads CSARDQGFDNEKLFF. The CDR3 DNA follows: TGCAGTGCTAGAGACCAGGGGTTTGATAATGAAAAACTGTTTTTT.

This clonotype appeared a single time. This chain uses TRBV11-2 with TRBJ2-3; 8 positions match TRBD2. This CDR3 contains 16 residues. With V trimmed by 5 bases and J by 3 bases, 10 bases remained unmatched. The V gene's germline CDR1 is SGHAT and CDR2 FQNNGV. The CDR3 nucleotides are TGTGCCAGCAGCGCACTCAGCGGGGGCTGGACAGATACGCAGTATTTT. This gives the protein CASSALSGGWTDTQYF.

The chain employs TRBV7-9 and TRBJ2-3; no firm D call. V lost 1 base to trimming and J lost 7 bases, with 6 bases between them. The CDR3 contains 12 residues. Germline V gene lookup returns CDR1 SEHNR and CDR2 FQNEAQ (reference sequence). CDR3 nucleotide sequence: TGTGCCAGCAGCTTAGATGGCCATACGCAGTATTTT. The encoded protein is CASSLDGHTQYF.

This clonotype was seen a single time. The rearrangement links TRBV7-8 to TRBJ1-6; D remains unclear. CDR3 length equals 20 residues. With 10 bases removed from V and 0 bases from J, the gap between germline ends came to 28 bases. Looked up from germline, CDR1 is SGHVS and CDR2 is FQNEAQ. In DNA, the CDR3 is TGTGCCACTGCCCTAGACCCATTGGCGGGTGCAAGCTCCTATAATTCACCCCTCCACTTT. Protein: CATALDPLAGASSYNSPLHF.

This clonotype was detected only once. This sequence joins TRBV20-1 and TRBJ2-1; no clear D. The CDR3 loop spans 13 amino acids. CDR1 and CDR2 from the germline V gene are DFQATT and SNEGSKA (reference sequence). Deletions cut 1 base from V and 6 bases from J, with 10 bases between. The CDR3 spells CSARAGPPNEQFF. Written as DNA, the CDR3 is TGCAGTGCTAGAGCTGGGCCTCCCAATGAGCAGTTCTTC.

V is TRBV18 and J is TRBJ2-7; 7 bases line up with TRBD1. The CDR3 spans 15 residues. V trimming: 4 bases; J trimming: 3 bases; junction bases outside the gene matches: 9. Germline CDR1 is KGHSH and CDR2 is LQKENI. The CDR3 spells CASSHRTGKGYEQYF. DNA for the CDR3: TGTGCCAGCTCACACCGGACAGGAAAGGGCTACGAGCAGTACTTC.

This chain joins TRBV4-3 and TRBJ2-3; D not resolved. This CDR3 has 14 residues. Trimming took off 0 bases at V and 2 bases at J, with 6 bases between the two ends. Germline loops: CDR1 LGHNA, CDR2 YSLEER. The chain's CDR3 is CASSQDLSTDTQYF. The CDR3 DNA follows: TGCGCCAGCAGCCAAGACCTTTCCACAGATACGCAGTATTTT.

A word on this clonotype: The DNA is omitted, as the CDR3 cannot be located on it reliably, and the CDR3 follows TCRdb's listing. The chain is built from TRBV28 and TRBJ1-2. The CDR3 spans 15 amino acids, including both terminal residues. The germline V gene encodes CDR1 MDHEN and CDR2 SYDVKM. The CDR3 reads CASSTSGPPNYGYTF.

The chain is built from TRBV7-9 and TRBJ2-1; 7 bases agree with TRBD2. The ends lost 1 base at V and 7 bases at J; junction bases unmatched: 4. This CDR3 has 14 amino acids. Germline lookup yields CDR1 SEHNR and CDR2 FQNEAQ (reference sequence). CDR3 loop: CASSLELLANEQFF. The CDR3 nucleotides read TGTGCCAGCAGCTTAGAATTACTAGCGAATGAGCAGTTCTTC. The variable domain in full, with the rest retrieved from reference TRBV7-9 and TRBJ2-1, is DTGVSQNPRHKITKRGQNVTFRCDPISEHNRLYWYRQTLGQGPEFLTYFQNEAQLEKSRLLSDRFSAERPKGSFSTLEIQRTEQGDSAMYLCASSLELLANEQFFGPGTRLTVL.

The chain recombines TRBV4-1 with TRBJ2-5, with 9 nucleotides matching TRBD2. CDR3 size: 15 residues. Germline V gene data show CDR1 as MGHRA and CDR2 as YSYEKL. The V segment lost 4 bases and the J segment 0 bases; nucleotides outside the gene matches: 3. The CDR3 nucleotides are TGCGCCAGCAGCCTCAGCGGGGGGTACCAAGAGACCCAGTACTTC. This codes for CASSLSGGYQETQYF.

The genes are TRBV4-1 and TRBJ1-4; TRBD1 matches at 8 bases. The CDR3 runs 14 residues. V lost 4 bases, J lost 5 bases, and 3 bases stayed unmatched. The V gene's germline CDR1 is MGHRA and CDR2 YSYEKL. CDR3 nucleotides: TGCGCCAGCAGCCGGGACAGGCGAAATGAAAAACTGTTTTTT. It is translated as CASSRDRRNEKLFF.

CDR3 sequence reads: CASSSGTGGRLRETQYF. CDR3 sequence (DNA): TGTGCCAGCAGCTCCGGGACAGGAGGTCGGTTACGGGAGACCCAGTACTTC. The rearrangement links TRBV7-9 to TRBJ2-5; 8 bases match TRBD1. CDR3 length: 17 residues. In germline, CDR1 is SEHNR, CDR2 FQNEAQ (reference sequence). V lost 4 bases, J lost 5 bases, and 15 bases stayed unmatched.

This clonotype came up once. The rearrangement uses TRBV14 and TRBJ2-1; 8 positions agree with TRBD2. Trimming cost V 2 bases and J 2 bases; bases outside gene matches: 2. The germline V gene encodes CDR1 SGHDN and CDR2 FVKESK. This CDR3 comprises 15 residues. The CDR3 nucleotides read TGTGCCAGCAGCCAAAACGGGGGGGCCTACAATGAGCAGTTCTTC. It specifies CASSQNGGAYNEQFF.

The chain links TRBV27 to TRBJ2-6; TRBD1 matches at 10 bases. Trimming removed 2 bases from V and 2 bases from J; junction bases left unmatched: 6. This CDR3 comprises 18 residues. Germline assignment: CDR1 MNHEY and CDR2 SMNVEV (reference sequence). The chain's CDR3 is CASSLLGQGIAGANVLTF. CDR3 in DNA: TGTGCCAGCAGTTTACTGGGACAGGGGATAGCTGGGGCCAACGTCCTGACTTTC.

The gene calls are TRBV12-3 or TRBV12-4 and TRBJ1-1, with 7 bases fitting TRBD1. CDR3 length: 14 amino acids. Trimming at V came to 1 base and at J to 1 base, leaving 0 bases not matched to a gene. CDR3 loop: CASSLGTGNTEAFF. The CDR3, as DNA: TGTGCCAGCAGTTTAGGGACAGGGAACACTGAAGCTTTCTTT.